One and the same sample provided the 5 T cell receptor beta chains below, sequenced in a study of T cell responses to AZD1222 COVID-19 vaccine. TCRdb's copy holds only in-frame clones and misses some; the assay was immunoSEQ multiplex PCR. This table holds roughly 120,000 clones, 80% to 90% found once. The source material was peripheral blood, sampled on day 0 of MenACWY control vaccination. The receptors stem from an adult in good health.

This clone was observed a handful of times. This chain links TRBV24-1 with TRBJ2-1; TRBD2 is a possible D gene (7 bases). V was clipped by 6 bases and J by 2 bases, with 10 bases between them. Per germline, CDR1 KGHDR and CDR2 SFDVKD. The CDR3 is 14 residues long. This CDR3 is CATSKGGTYNEQFF. CDR3 DNA: TGTGCCACCAGTAAGGGGGGGACCTACAATGAGCAGTTCTTC.

This clone was detected only once. V and J are TRBV28 and TRBJ1-1, with no clear D. The germline V gene encodes CDR1 MDHEN and CDR2 SYDVKM. V was clipped by 4 bases and J by 0 bases, with 9 bases between them. The CDR3 totals 14 residues. CDR3 DNA: TGTGCCAGCAGTTCCCCCGCTTTGAACACTGAAGCTTTCTTT. It is translated as CASSSPALNTEAFF.

This clone appeared once. The J gene is TRBJ2-1, the V gene TRBV4-1, with D tentatively TRBD1 or TRBD2 (5 bases each). V lost 2 bases and J 8 bases, leaving 16 bases between the germline ends. The CDR3 is made up of 15 amino acids. CDR1 is MGHRA and CDR2 is YSYEKL in the germline V gene. The CDR3 DNA reads TGCGCCAGCAGCCAAACCCCCTGGGGGTTCGATGAGCAGTTCTTC. This sequence encodes CASSQTPWGFDEQFF.

This clone has only one observation. The chain couples TRBV6-2 or TRBV6-3 to TRBJ1-1; D gene ambiguous. CDR3 length: 14 residues. Germline V gene sequence: CDR1 MNHEY, CDR2 SVGEGT. Between the trimmed V and J ends, which lost 2 bases and 1 base, there was a span of 8 bases. The CDR3 nucleotides are TGTGCCAGCAGTTACGCAGGTCCGAACACTGAAGCTTTCTTT. Residues: CASSYAGPNTEAFF.

This chain connects TRBV24-1 to TRBJ1-2, with a weak D call TRBD1 (5 bases). V shed 4 bases and J shed 7 bases, with 12 bases lying between them. CDR3 length equals 13 residues. CDR1 is KGHDR and CDR2 is SFDVKD in the germline V gene. CDR3 residues: CATSDIGESGYTF. The CDR3 nucleotides read TGTGCCACCAGTGACATAGGGGAGTCTGGCTACACCTTC.